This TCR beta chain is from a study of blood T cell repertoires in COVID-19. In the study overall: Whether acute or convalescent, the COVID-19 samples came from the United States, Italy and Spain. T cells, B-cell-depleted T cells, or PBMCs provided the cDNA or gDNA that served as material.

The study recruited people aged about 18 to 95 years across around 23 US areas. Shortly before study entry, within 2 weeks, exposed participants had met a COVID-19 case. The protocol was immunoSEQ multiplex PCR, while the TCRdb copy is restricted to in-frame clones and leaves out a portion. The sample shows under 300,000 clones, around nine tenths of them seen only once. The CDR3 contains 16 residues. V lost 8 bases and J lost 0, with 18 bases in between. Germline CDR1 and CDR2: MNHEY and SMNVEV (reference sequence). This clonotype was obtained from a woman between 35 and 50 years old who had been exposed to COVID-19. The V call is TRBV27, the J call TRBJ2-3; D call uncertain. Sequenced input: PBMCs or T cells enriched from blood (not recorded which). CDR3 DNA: TGTGCCAGCGGAACCCTTAGCCCCACTAGCACAGATACGCAGTATTTT. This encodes CASGTLSPTSTDTQYF.